Listed below are T cell receptor beta chains from one sample, sequenced in a study of blood T cell repertoires in COVID-19. The repertoire was sequenced with immunoSEQ multiplex PCR; TCRdb's copy has only in-frame clones and lacks some. The repertoire holds fewer than 350,000 clones, with 86% as singletons. Sample: peripheral blood. The receptors come from a woman under 40 with COVID-19, enrolled during active disease. Each CDR3 is given with its conserved first and last residue. A D gene is named only where the DNA matches it firmly. Some rows have no size entry. The others give once, few or many, or a class for an expanded clone.

size,J,V,D,DNA,CDR3
-,TRBJ2-1,TRBV10-3,TRBD1,TGTGCCATCAGTCCGGACAGGTACAATGAGCAGTTCTTC,CAISPDRYNEQFF
-,TRBJ1-1,TRBV28,TRBD1,TGTGCCAGCAGTTTTCCCCACAGGGGAACCCTTGAAGCTTTCTTT,CASSFPHRGTLEAFF
-,TRBJ1-1,TRBV28,-,TGTGCCAGCAGGGGGTTCGAAGGGAGGACTGAAGCTTTCTTT,CASRGFEGRTEAFF
once,TRBJ2-1,TRBV7-9,-,TGTGCCAGCAGGGCCGTCTTAGGAGGCAATGAGCAGTTCTTC,CASRAVLGGNEQFF
-,TRBJ1-2,TRBV12-3/TRBV12-4,-,TGTGCCAGCAGTCCAGGGGTCCCATATGGCTACACCTTC,CASSPGVPYGYTF
few,TRBJ1-6,TRBV18,-,TGTGCCAGCTGCTCGGGGGTCCATTCACCCCTCCACTTT,CASCSGVHSPLHF
-,TRBJ1-2,TRBV4-1,-,TGCGCCAGCAGTCCCAGTGGGCCGGGGGTCACCTATGGCTACACCTTC,CASSPSGPGVTYGYTF
-,TRBJ1-2,TRBV4-1,TRBD1,TGCGCCAGCAGCCAACCGGGACAGGGGAGCCATGGCTACACCTTC,CASSQPGQGSHGYTF
-,TRBJ2-7,TRBV6-5,-,TGTGCCAGCGCACAGTCCTCCTACGAGCAGTACTTC,CASAQSSYEQYF
-,TRBJ2-7,TRBV5-5,-,TGTGCCAGCAGCTTTGTGGTGGGGGGCGAGCAGTACTTC,CASSFVVGGEQYF
-,TRBJ1-2,TRBV6-4,-,TGTGCCAGCAGACGTGGGCAGGGTGGTGGCTACACCTTC,CASRRGQGGGYTF
once,TRBJ1-6,TRBV14,TRBD1,TGTGCCAGCAGCCGAGGGGGCGGAAATTCACCCCTCCACTTT,CASSRGGGNSPLHF
-,TRBJ2-7,TRBV28,TRBD1,TGTGCCAGCAGTTCCCCCGGGACAGGGAATCTCGAGCAGTACTTC,CASSSPGTGNLEQYF
-,TRBJ2-1,TRBV30,-,TGTGCCTGGAGTGTCTTGCGGGATGAGCAGTTCTTC,CAWSVLRDEQFF
once,TRBJ2-2,TRBV19,-,TGTGCCAGTAGCCTGAATCGGGGAAACACCGGGGAGCTGTTTTTT,CASSLNRGNTGELFF
-,TRBJ2-7,TRBV19,-,TGTGCCAGTAGTGTACCAGGGTATGGGCAGTACTTC,CASSVPGYGQYF
-,TRBJ2-2,TRBV20-1,-,TGCAGTGCTAGTTACAGTAGAGGGAAAGTCACCGGGGAGCTGTTTTTT,CSASYSRGKVTGELFF
few,TRBJ1-5,TRBV10-1,-,TGCGCCAGCAGTCCAGGGAATCAGCCCCAGCATTTT,CASSPGNQPQHF
once,TRBJ2-3,TRBV12-5,TRBD1,TGTGCTAGTGGACAGGGGGGAGATACGCAGTATTTT,CASGQGGDTQYF
-,TRBJ2-3,TRBV29-1,-,TGCAGCGTTGGATCTCAGGGCTGGGATACGCAGTATTTT,CSVGSQGWDTQYF
-,TRBJ2-1,TRBV14,TRBD2,TGTGCCAGCAGCCAAGGGACTAGCGGGGGGCTCCGTTCGAATGAGCAGTTCTTC,CASSQGTSGGLRSNEQFF
-,TRBJ1-6,TRBV5-8,-,TGTGCCAGCAGCTACCGGGACACGAATTCACCCCTCCACTTT,CASSYRDTNSPLHF
-,TRBJ2-3,TRBV6-2/TRBV6-3,TRBD1,TGTGCCAGCAGCCGGACAGGGGGCACGCAGTATTTT,CASSRTGGTQYF
-,TRBJ2-5,TRBV4-1,-,TGCGCCAGCAGCCAAGATAGTGGCGGACAAACAGCAGAGACCCAGTACTTC,CASSQDSGGQTAETQYF
once,TRBJ2-4,TRBV29-1,TRBD1,TGCAGCACCCGACAGGGGGCCAAAAACATTCAGTACTTC,CSTRQGAKNIQYF
-,TRBJ1-2,TRBV6-5,-,TGTGCCAGCAGTTCGGACAGTTCTGGTAACTATGGCTACACCTTC,CASSSDSSGNYGYTF
-,TRBJ1-2,TRBV11-2,-,TGTGCCAGCAGCTTAGATGGCCCCGGCAGGGGAGATGGCTACACCTTC,CASSLDGPGRGDGYTF
-,TRBJ1-5,TRBV15,-,TGTGCCACCACCGAGGGATATCAGCCCCAGCATTTT,CATTEGYQPQHF
-,TRBJ2-5,TRBV19,-,TGTGCCAGTAGTTCCGGCACCTTTGAGGACCAGTACTTC,CASSSGTFEDQYF
-,TRBJ2-5,TRBV30,-,TGTGCCTGGAAAACGACCGGGGACTTGGGGGGAGAGACCCAGTACTTC,CAWKTTGDLGGETQYF
-,TRBJ2-2,TRBV5-1,TRBD1,TGCGCCAGCAGCTTGGCGACAGGGGTTTACACCGGGGAGCTGTTTTTT,CASSLATGVYTGELFF
-,TRBJ2-7,TRBV3-1/TRBV3-2,-,TGTGCCAGCAGCCAAGGTGGAGGGTACGAGCAGTACTTC,CASSQGGGYEQYF
-,TRBJ2-2,TRBV24-1,TRBD1,TGTGCCACCAGTGGGACAGGGGGCACCGGGGAGCTGTTTTTT,CATSGTGGTGELFF
-,TRBJ2-3,TRBV27,TRBD2,TGTGCCAGCAGCCCGACTAGCGGGGGGGCCGACACGCAGTATTTT,CASSPTSGGADTQYF
-,TRBJ2-5,TRBV2,TRBD1,TGTGCCAGCACCGAGGACAGGGGTGGGGAGACCCAGTACTTC,CASTEDRGGETQYF
-,TRBJ2-3,TRBV6-5,TRBD2,TGTGCCAGCAGATTGTTGGGAGGGGAAGATACGCAGTATTTT,CASRLLGGEDTQYF
-,TRBJ2-3,TRBV2,TRBD2,TGTGCCAGCGGTAAACTAGCGGTCTACACAGATACGCAGTATTTT,CASGKLAVYTDTQYF